Detailed here is one T cell receptor beta chain. As yet, its antigen is unknown. Premalignant or tumor cells were enriched by macro-dissection after pathologic assessment. This sample stems from a study of immune evolution from preneoplasia to lung adenocarcinoma. Study-wide findings and caveats: Top clone frequencies peaked in normal lung, apparently declining through invasive adenocarcinoma.

Profiled with immunoSEQ multiplex PCR; TCRdb holds only in-frame clones, not every one. The sample consists of tens of thousands of clones, 60% to 75% of them appearing once. The clonotype was recovered from a person aged 60 to 70 with lung adenocarcinoma. Sequencing used FFPE invasive lung adenocarcinoma tissue.

The CDR3 nucleotides read TGTGCCAGCAGCGTTCAGATTGGGGGTGAGCAGTTCTTC. Translated: CASSVQIGGEQFF. The chain joins TRBV9 to TRBJ2-1, with D tentatively TRBD1 or TRBD2 (5 bases each). Deletions cut 2 bases from V and 9 bases from J, with 12 bases between. The length of the CDR3 is 13 residues. The germline CDR1 and CDR2 sequences are SGDLS and YYNGEE.